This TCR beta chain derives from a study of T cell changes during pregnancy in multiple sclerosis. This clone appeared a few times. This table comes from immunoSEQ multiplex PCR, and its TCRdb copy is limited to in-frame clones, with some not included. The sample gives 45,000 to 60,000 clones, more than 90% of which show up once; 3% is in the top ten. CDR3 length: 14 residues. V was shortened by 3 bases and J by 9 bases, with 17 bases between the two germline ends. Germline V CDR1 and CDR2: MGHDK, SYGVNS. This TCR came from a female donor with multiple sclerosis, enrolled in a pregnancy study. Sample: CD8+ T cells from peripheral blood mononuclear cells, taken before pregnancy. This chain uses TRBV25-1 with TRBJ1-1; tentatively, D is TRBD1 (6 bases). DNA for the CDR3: TGTGCCAGCAGTGACCCGGCCGCATGGGGGCAAGCTTTCTTT. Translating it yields CASSDPAAWGQAFF. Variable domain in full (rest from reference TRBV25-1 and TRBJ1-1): EADIYQTPRYLVIGTGKKITLECSQTMGHDKMYWYQQDPGMELHLIHYSYGVNSTEKGDLSSESTVSRIRTEHFPLTLESARPSHTSQYLCASSDPAAWGQAFFGQGTRLTVV.